This T cell receptor (beta chain) is from a study of T cells in Graves' hyperthyroidism and ophthalmopathy. This clonotype was seen repeatedly, ten times or more. V was cut by 5 bases and J by 3 bases, with 16 bases left in between. The CDR3 is made up of 15 amino acids. From germline, CDR1 is SGHAT and CDR2 FQNNGV. TCR beta CDR3 regions were amplified from RNA. When the TCR CDR3 underwent first-round RT-PCR, the HTBI primer set was used. TCRdb processed the multiplex PCR reads anew with MiXCR; each CDR3 protein has one entry. The data show about 600,000 distinct CDR3 sequences, approximately 15% seen once.

The V and J genes are TRBV11-2 and TRBJ2-5; weak D call: TRBD1 (5 bases). The source of this sequence is a woman between 50 and 59 years old with Graves' ophthalmopathy. Sequences were obtained from blood. The CDR3 reads CASSQRQLSKETQYF. Written as DNA, the CDR3 is TGTGCCAGCAGCCAGAGACAGCTCTCCAAAGAGACCCAGTACTTC.